One TCR beta chain is described in this entry. The CDR3 extends over 15 amino acids. With 4 bases removed from V and 2 bases from J, the gap between germline ends came to 13 bases. Germline assignment: CDR1 SGHKS and CDR2 YYEKEE (reference sequence). Profiled with immunoSEQ multiplex PCR; TCRdb holds only in-frame clones, not every one. The sample holds approximately 2.5 million clones, 90% to 95% seen once. This specimen belongs to a study of shared clonotypes between healthy human individuals. The sequence derives from a man between 18 and 29 years old in good health. Some clones in this sample may be carry-over from other donors' samples. V gene TRBV5-5 combines with J gene TRBJ2-1; tentatively, D is TRBD2 (5 bases). The sample taken for sequencing was naive CD4+ T cells from PBMCs. This sample's subset: CD45RA+ positively selected. The CDR3 loop is CASSVSAGTYNEQFF. The CDR3 DNA reads TGTGCCAGCAGCGTCTCGGCGGGTACCTACAATGAGCAGTTCTTC.